These T cell receptor beta chains were read from a single sample in a study of CD8 T cells in Susac syndrome. TCRdb ran MiXCR on the immunoSEQ multiplex PCR reads and lists one entry per CDR3 protein. The sample includes about 210,000 distinct CDR3 sequences, about 94% of them seen just once. Source material: CD4+ T cells from PBMCs. The receptor set was obtained from a human donor with Susac syndrome. Both conserved end residues are part of each CDR3. The order of the fields is V gene, J gene, CDR3 protein.

V gene: TRBV12-5; J gene: TRBJ1-5; CDR3 protein: CASGYEYQPQHF
V gene: TRBV20-1; J gene: TRBJ1-5; CDR3 protein: CSARKPMTGANQPQHF
V gene: TRBV6-2/TRBV6-3; J gene: TRBJ2-6; CDR3 protein: CASSSASGANVLTF
V gene: TRBV6-2/TRBV6-3; J gene: TRBJ1-2; CDR3 protein: CASSYPGSYGYTF
V gene: TRBV20-1; J gene: TRBJ1-2; CDR3 protein: CSARDWTGASNYGYTF
V gene: TRBV3-1; J gene: TRBJ2-3; CDR3 protein: CASTEVQGGPDTQYF
V gene: TRBV5-6; J gene: TRBJ1-1; CDR3 protein: CASSSRGRTEAFF
V gene: TRBV20-1; J gene: TRBJ1-5; CDR3 protein: CSAILYNSNQPQHF
V gene: TRBV27; J gene: TRBJ1-2; CDR3 protein: CASSLSGINYGYTF
V gene: TRBV20-1; J gene: TRBJ2-5; CDR3 protein: CSARGTSGGAGETQYF
V gene: TRBV12-3/TRBV12-4; J gene: TRBJ1-5; CDR3 protein: CASTTQEDQPQHF
V gene: TRBV9; J gene: TRBJ2-1; CDR3 protein: CASSVDSSGSYNEQFF
V gene: TRBV5-1; J gene: TRBJ2-2; CDR3 protein: CASSFRNTGELFF
V gene: TRBV30; J gene: TRBJ1-3; CDR3 protein: CAWSGDRSSGNTIYF
V gene: TRBV12-3/TRBV12-4; J gene: TRBJ2-5; CDR3 protein: CASSLVGRQETQYF
V gene: TRBV11-2; J gene: TRBJ1-2; CDR3 protein: CASSRQSQPVYGYTF
V gene: TRBV5-1; J gene: TRBJ2-3; CDR3 protein: CASSPQGDRGDTQYF
V gene: TRBV4-1; J gene: TRBJ1-4; CDR3 protein: CASSQDKGRGFEKLFF
V gene: TRBV30; J gene: TRBJ1-1; CDR3 protein: CAWSGTDGDTEAFF
V gene: TRBV6-5; J gene: TRBJ1-6; CDR3 protein: CASRAGMRNSPLHF
V gene: TRBV29-1; J gene: TRBJ2-7; CDR3 protein: CSASARDRSYEQYF
V gene: TRBV29-1; J gene: TRBJ1-2; CDR3 protein: CGVFGEQLYGYTF
V gene: TRBV6-6; J gene: TRBJ2-5; CDR3 protein: CASSYLGQGETQYF
V gene: TRBV7-2; J gene: TRBJ2-7; CDR3 protein: CASSSTPGAREQYF
V gene: TRBV19; J gene: TRBJ1-2; CDR3 protein: CASRPATADYGYTF
V gene: TRBV7-3; J gene: TRBJ2-3; CDR3 protein: CASSLSPGSIDTQYF
V gene: TRBV29-1; J gene: TRBJ2-2; CDR3 protein: CSVGNTGELFF
V gene: TRBV30; J gene: TRBJ2-4; CDR3 protein: CAWTLAGGVLNIQYF
V gene: TRBV9; J gene: TRBJ1-1; CDR3 protein: CASSVLGDSSNTEAFF
V gene: TRBV6-5; J gene: TRBJ1-2; CDR3 protein: CASGGQGWGGYGYTF
V gene: TRBV4-3; J gene: TRBJ2-7; CDR3 protein: CASSQERSYEQYF
V gene: TRBV20-1; J gene: TRBJ2-7; CDR3 protein: CSADSGGYEQYF
V gene: TRBV18; J gene: TRBJ2-2; CDR3 protein: CASSPNGQGTRNTGELFF